The 2 T cell receptor beta chains below all came from one sample that was sequenced in a study of yellow fever vaccine responses in identical twins. TCRdb used MiXCR to reprocess the RT-PCR reads, holding one entry per CDR3 protein. The repertoire holds approximately 18,000 distinct CDR3 sequences, around 67% seen once, with about 8% in the top ten. Specimen: T cells from blood (PBMCs), unsorted or a sorted subset (not recorded which), collected before or after yellow fever vaccination (not recorded which). Receptors originate from a woman under 30 who received the yellow fever vaccine.

In this sample, this clonotype is medium-sized. The rearrangement joins TRBV18 to TRBJ2-5, with D possibly matching TRBD2 (5 bases). The CDR3 has 13 residues. V lost 3 bases, J lost 2 bases, and 7 bases lay in between. Germline V lookup: CDR1 KGHSH, CDR2 LQKENI. The CDR3 loop reads CASSPDYQETQYF. The DNA of the CDR3 is TGTGCCAGCTCACCTGACTATCAAGAGACCCAGTACTTC.

This clonotype was counted a few times. J is TRBJ2-3 and V is TRBV27; D perhaps matches TRBD1 (6 bases). Trimming removed 3 bases from V and 3 bases from J, with 10 bases in between. Germline lookup yields CDR1 MNHEY and CDR2 SMNVEV (reference sequence). The CDR3 extends over 14 amino acids. The CDR3 reads CASSLLQGTDTQYF. Here the CDR3 DNA reads TGTGCCAGCAGTTTGCTACAGGGAACAGATACGCAGTATTTT.